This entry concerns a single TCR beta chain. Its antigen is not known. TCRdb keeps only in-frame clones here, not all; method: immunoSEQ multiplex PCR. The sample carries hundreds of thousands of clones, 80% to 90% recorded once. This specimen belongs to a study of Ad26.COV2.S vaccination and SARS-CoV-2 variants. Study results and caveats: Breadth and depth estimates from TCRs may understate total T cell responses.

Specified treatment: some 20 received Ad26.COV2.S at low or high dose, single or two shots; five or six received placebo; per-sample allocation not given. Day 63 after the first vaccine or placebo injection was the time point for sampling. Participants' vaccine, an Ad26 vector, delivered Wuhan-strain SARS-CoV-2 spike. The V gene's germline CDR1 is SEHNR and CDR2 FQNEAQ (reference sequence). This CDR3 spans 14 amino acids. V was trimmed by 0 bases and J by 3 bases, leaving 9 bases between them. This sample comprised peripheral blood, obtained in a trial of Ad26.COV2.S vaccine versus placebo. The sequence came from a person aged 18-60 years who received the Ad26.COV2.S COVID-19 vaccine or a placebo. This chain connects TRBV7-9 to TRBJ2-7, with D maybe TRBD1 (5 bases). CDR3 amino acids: CASSLAPDSYEQYF. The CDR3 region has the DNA TGTGCCAGCAGCTTAGCGCCCGACAGCTACGAGCAGTACTTC.